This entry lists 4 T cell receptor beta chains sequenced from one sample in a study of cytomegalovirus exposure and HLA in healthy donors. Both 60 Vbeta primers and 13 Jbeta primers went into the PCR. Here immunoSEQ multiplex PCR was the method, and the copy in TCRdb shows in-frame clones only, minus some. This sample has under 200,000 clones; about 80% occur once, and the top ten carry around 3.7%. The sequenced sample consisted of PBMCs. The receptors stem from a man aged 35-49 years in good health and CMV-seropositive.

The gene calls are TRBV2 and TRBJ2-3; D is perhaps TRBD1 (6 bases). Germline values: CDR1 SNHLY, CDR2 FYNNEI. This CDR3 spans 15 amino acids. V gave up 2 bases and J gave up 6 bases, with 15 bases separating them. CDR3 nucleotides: TGTGCCAGCAGTGAAAGGGAGCAGGGGCTGGATACGCAGTATTTT. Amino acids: CASSEREQGLDTQYF. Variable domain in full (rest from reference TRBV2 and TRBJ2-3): EPEVTQTPSHQVTQMGQEVILRCVPISNHLYFYWYRQILGQKVEFLVSFYNNEISEKSEIFDDQFSVERPDGSNFTLKIRSTKLEDSAMYFCASSEREQGLDTQYFGPGTRLTVL.

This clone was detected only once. CDR3 DNA sequence: TGTGCCAGCAGTTCCCGGGACAGTGCCTACGAGCAGTACTTC. Its protein is CASSSRDSAYEQYF. The V call is TRBV6-5, the J call TRBJ2-5; TRBD1 agrees at 7 bases. The DNA matches TRBJ2-7 better at its end, which makes the J call doubtful. The germline gives CDR1 MNHEY, CDR2 SVGAGI. The CDR3 covers 14 residues.

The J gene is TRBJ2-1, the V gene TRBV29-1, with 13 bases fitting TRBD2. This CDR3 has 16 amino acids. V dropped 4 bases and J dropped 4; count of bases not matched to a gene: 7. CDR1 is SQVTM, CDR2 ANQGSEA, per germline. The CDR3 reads CSVAGTSGKPYNEQFF. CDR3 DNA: TGCAGCGTTGCCGGGACTAGCGGGAAACCTTACAATGAGCAGTTCTTC.

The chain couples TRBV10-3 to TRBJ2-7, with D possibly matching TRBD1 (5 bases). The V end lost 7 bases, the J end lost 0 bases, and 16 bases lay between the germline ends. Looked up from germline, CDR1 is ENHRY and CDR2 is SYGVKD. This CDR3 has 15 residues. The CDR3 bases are TGTGCCATCACCACGGGTAGGGGATTCTCCTACGAGCAGTACTTC. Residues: CAITTGRGFSYEQYF.